This TCR beta chain originates from a study of T cell responses to AZD1222 COVID-19 vaccine. Study as a whole: Second doses that came at about 4 or about 12 weeks were put together.

Broader study findings: Females made up more of the donors, who were largely white British, and clonal diversity may have come out too low. Sampling that yielded the repertoires occurred only after the peak T cell response.

The assay was immunoSEQ multiplex PCR, and TCRdb's table has in-frame clones only and misses some. This table has some 140,000 clones, roughly 89% appearing once. The count of this clone is one. Its antigen is unknown. The germline gives CDR1 MNHEY, CDR2 SVGAGI. Trimming pared 8 bases from V and 7 bases from J, leaving 12 bases between. There are 12 residues in the CDR3. V gene TRBV6-5 combines with J gene TRBJ1-5; no firm D call. This sequence was found in an adult in good health. The sequences come from peripheral blood, collected on day 0 of AZD1222 vaccination. The CDR3 sequence: CASGPLGQPQHF. The CDR3, as DNA: TGTGCCAGCGGCCCGCTAGGCCAGCCCCAGCATTTT.